This TCR beta chain stems from a study of blood T cell repertoires in COVID-19. Across the whole study: Material from acute and convalescent COVID-19 was sourced from the United States, Italy and Spain.

V lost 8 bases and J 7 bases, leaving 24 bases between the germline ends. Germline V gene sequence: CDR1 MNHEY, CDR2 SMNVEV (reference sequence). The CDR3 is 16 residues long. Authors' methods: The authors estimated nucleated cell counts from reference gene primer amplification. TCRdb's copy holds only in-frame clones and misses some; the assay was immunoSEQ multiplex PCR. V and J calls and clone size are as listed in that table; D and trimming were resolved from the DNA. This table has 110,000 to 150,000 clones, around 90% appearing once. V gene TRBV27 combines with J gene TRBJ2-1; D is perhaps TRBD2 (7 bases). Sequenced: peripheral blood. The receptor was isolated from a woman aged 55-69 years with acute or convalescent COVID-19. The CDR3, as DNA: TGTGCCAGCGCGAAGGTCCGGGGGGCCGGGTGGAATGAGCAGTTCTTC. Its protein product is CASAKVRGAGWNEQFF.